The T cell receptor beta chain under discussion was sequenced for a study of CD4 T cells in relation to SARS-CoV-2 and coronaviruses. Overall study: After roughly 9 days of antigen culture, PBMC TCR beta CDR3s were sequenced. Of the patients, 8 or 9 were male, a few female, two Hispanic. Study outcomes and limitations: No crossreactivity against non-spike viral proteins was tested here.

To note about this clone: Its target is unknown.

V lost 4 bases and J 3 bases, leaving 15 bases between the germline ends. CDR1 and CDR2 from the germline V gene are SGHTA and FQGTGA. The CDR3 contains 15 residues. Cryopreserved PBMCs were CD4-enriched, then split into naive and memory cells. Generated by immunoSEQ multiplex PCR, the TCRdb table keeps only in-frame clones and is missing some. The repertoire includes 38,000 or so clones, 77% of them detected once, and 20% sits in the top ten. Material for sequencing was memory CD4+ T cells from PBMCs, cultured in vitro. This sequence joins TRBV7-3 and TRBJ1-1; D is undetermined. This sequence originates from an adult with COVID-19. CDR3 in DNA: TGTGCCAGCAGCTCGGGCCGCTTTAGGGACACTGAAGCTTTCTTT. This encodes CASSSGRFRDTEAFF.